A selection of T cell receptor beta chains follows, all from one sample in a study of cytomegalovirus exposure and HLA in healthy donors. Assay: immunoSEQ multiplex PCR; the TCRdb copy retains only in-frame clones and omits some. Among around 80,000 clones listed, over 60% were seen once. Material for sequencing was PBMCs. The origin of the receptors is a male donor in good health and CMV-seropositive. CDR3s include the opening cysteine and the closing phenylalanine or tryptophan. D genes are given only for firm matches. Clone size is shown for a subset of rows, as once, few, many or a class of expanded clone.

J gene,clone size,V gene,D gene,CDR3 DNA,CDR3 protein
TRBJ2-7,NA,TRBV11-2,NA,TGTGCCAGCAGCTTAGCCGGCCCGACTACCTACGAGCAGTACTTC,CASSLAGPTTYEQYF
TRBJ1-1,NA,TRBV30,NA,TGTGCCTGGAGTAACAGTGGAGGGACTGAAGCTTTCTTT,CAWSNSGGTEAFF
TRBJ1-2,NA,TRBV6-1,NA,TGTGCCAGCAGTGAAATGTGGGCTGGTGGCTACACCTTC,CASSEMWAGGYTF
TRBJ1-2,NA,TRBV13,NA,TGTGCCAGCAGCTTGCGGGGGGCTAATATATATGGCTACACCTTC,CASSLRGANIYGYTF
TRBJ2-5,NA,TRBV10-3,NA,TGTGCCATCAGTGGGCTAGCGATCGAGACCCAGTACTTC,CAISGLAIETQYF
TRBJ1-6,NA,TRBV5-8,NA,TGTGCCAGCAGTCGGACGGTTTCGGGATCACCCCTCCACTTT,CASSRTVSGSPLHF
TRBJ1-3,NA,TRBV5-1,NA,TGCGCCAGCGCCCGGATGGCAGGGCCTCCTGGAAACACCATATATTTT,CASARMAGPPGNTIYF
TRBJ2-2,NA,TRBV29-1,TRBD1,TGCAGCGTTCGCACTCCCCAGGGGGCGAACACCGGGGAGCTGTTTTTT,CSVRTPQGANTGELFF
TRBJ2-7,NA,TRBV18,TRBD2,TGTGCCAGCTCACGCGGACTAGCGGGAGAAGACGAGCAGTACTTC,CASSRGLAGEDEQYF
TRBJ1-2,NA,TRBV5-1,NA,TGCGCCAGCAGCTTGGCCGGGCAGGGGAACGGCTACACCTTC,CASSLAGQGNGYTF
TRBJ2-3,few,TRBV7-2,NA,TGTGCCAGCAGCGGGAGAGGTAGCACAGATACGCAGTATTTT,CASSGRGSTDTQYF
TRBJ1-1,few,TRBV4-1,NA,TGCGCCAGCAGCCAAGACAACGGGATCATCTTTGAAGCTTTCTTT,CASSQDNGIIFEAFF
TRBJ1-5,NA,TRBV2,NA,TGTGCCAGCAGATCCCAGGGGTATGAGCCCCAGCATTTT,CASRSQGYEPQHF
TRBJ2-3,NA,TRBV4-1,TRBD2,TGCGCCAGCAGCCAAGTAGGGCTAGCGGGGGGGCCAGGGCAGTATTTT,CASSQVGLAGGPGQYF
TRBJ2-3,NA,TRBV7-2,NA,TGTGCCAGCAGCTTAGACTGGAGGGCAGATACGCAGTATTTT,CASSLDWRADTQYF
TRBJ2-3,NA,TRBV21-1,NA,TGTGCCAGCAGCTTAGGACAGGCTAGCACAGATACGCAGTATTTT,CASSLGQASTDTQYF
TRBJ2-1,NA,TRBV6-4,NA,TGTGCCAGCAGTGACTCGATCGGACTAAGGGCCAATGAGCAGTTCTTC,CASSDSIGLRANEQFF
TRBJ2-5,NA,TRBV5-1,TRBD2,TGCGCCAGCAGGATCACCCCGCGGGGGGGCCGGGAGACCCAGTACTTC,CASRITPRGGRETQYF
TRBJ2-3,NA,TRBV11-2,TRBD1,TGTGCCAGCAGCTTAGGACAGGGGGCCAGAGATACGCAGTATTTT,CASSLGQGARDTQYF
TRBJ1-3,NA,TRBV27,NA,TGTGCCAGCAGATCACAGGGCAGCGGAAACACCATATATTTT,CASRSQGSGNTIYF
TRBJ1-3,NA,TRBV7-9,NA,TGTGCCAGCAGCTCGACAGGCCTATTCTCTGGAAACACCATATATTTT,CASSSTGLFSGNTIYF
TRBJ2-1,NA,TRBV19,NA,TGTGCCAGTAGTATAAGGGGACTTGCGGGGGCCCGCAATGAGCAGTTCTTC,CASSIRGLAGARNEQFF
TRBJ2-3,once,TRBV7-2,TRBD2,TGTGCCAGCAGCTTAGCGCTAGCGGGAGTCACAGATACGCAGTATTTT,CASSLALAGVTDTQYF
TRBJ1-1,NA,TRBV5-1,TRBD1,TGCGCCAGCAGCCCATCAGGGGGCACTGAAGCTTTCTTT,CASSPSGGTEAFF
TRBJ1-1,NA,TRBV9,NA,TGTGCCAGCAGCTCATCGGGGGGAAACACTGAAGCTTTCTTT,CASSSSGGNTEAFF
TRBJ1-4,NA,TRBV5-6,TRBD1,TGTGCCAGCAGCTCGTCGACAGGGGTTGCAAAACTGTTTTTT,CASSSSTGVAKLFF
TRBJ2-3,NA,TRBV28,TRBD1,TGTGCCAGCACCCTACAGGGGGCAAGCACAGATACGCAGTATTTT,CASTLQGASTDTQYF
TRBJ1-5,NA,TRBV30,NA,TGTGCCTGGAGTTCCGGGATGGAACAGCCCCAGCATTTT,CAWSSGMEQPQHF
TRBJ2-7,few,TRBV9,TRBD2,TGTGCCAGCAGCGTAGGGGCTAGCGGAAATGACGAGCAGTACTTC,CASSVGASGNDEQYF
TRBJ2-7,once,TRBV18,TRBD2,TGTGCCAGCTCACCAGAGACTAGCGGGAGACCCCACGAGCAGTACTTC,CASSPETSGRPHEQYF
TRBJ2-1,NA,TRBV28,TRBD2,TGTGCCAGCAGTTTAGGGAGACTAGCGGGATTGGACAATGAGCAGTTCTTC,CASSLGRLAGLDNEQFF
TRBJ2-7,NA,TRBV5-4,TRBD2,TGTGCCAGCAGCTCCCGGGCGACTAGCGGGGGGGCCTACGAGCAGTACTTC,CASSSRATSGGAYEQYF
TRBJ2-5,NA,TRBV5-1,TRBD2,TGCGCCAGCAGCATCCGGCGGGGGTTCAATTTGCAAGAGACCCAGTACTTC,CASSIRRGFNLQETQYF
TRBJ2-3,NA,TRBV6-5,TRBD2,TGTGCCAGCGGGACCGGGGGGGCCCCCCCAGATACGCAGTATTTT,CASGTGGAPPDTQYF
TRBJ2-3,NA,TRBV11-1,TRBD2,TGTGCCAGCAGTCCCGGACTAGCGGGCGCAGATACGCAGTATTTT,CASSPGLAGADTQYF
TRBJ2-7,few,TRBV6-5,NA,TGTGCCAGCAGGGAGAGGGCAGTTCTGAACGAGCAGTACTTC,CASRERAVLNEQYF
TRBJ1-5,few,TRBV28,NA,TGTGCCAGCAATCCCTCTGGCGCTCCCGGGCAGCCCCAGCATTTT,CASNPSGAPGQPQHF
TRBJ2-5,NA,TRBV28,NA,TGTGCCAGCAGTTTCGTAGGAGGACGGCGAGGGACCCAGTACTTC,CASSFVGGRRGTQYF
TRBJ2-1,NA,TRBV20-1,NA,TGCAGTGCTTTTGACTGGTATGAGCAGTTCTTC,CSAFDWYEQFF
TRBJ2-1,medium-sized,TRBV10-3,TRBD2,TGTGCCATCAGTGAGGATTATCCGGGACTAATCGATGAGCAGTTCTTC,CAISEDYPGLIDEQFF
TRBJ2-2,NA,TRBV19,NA,TGTGCCAGTAGTACCTTTTCCGGACTCAGCACCGGGGAGCTGTTTTTT,CASSTFSGLSTGELFF
TRBJ1-1,few,TRBV5-1,TRBD1,TGCGCCAGCAGCCTGGGACAGGCCAACACTGAAGCTTTCTTT,CASSLGQANTEAFF
TRBJ1-1,few,TRBV19,TRBD1,TGTGCCAGTAGTAGACAGGGGGCGAACACTGAAGCTTTCTTT,CASSRQGANTEAFF
TRBJ2-7,few,TRBV28,NA,TGTGCCAGCACCTCGCCTAGCAGCTCCTACGAGCAGTACTTC,CASTSPSSSYEQYF
TRBJ2-7,few,TRBV13,TRBD2,TGTGCCAGCAGCTTAGGGGGAATTGGGACTAGCGTCAACGAGCAGTACTTC,CASSLGGIGTSVNEQYF
TRBJ1-2,NA,TRBV7-9,NA,TGTTCCAGCAGCGGTACAGGCTCTTCCTATGGCTACACCTTC,CSSSGTGSSYGYTF
TRBJ2-1,few,TRBV29-1,TRBD2,TGCAGCGTTGAGCTAGCGGGAGCGTACAATGAGCAGTTCTTC,CSVELAGAYNEQFF
TRBJ1-1,few,TRBV5-1,TRBD1,TGCGCCAGCAGGTCCGGGACAGTCTCTGAAGCTTTCTTT,CASRSGTVSEAFF
TRBJ2-7,NA,TRBV15,NA,TGTGCCACCAGCAGAGACAGGTGGCAGGGCGGTTCCTACGAGCAGTACTTC,CATSRDRWQGGSYEQYF
TRBJ2-3,NA,TRBV29-1,TRBD1,TGCAGCGTTGCCCGGGACAGGGGCAGCACAGATACGCAGTATTTT,CSVARDRGSTDTQYF
TRBJ2-5,NA,TRBV5-6,NA,TGTGCCAGCAGCTTCGGGTCCGGGGGAGAGACCCAGTACTTC,CASSFGSGGETQYF